This TCR beta chain was recorded in a study of somatic mutations in cytotoxic T cells in rheumatoid arthritis. Original processing methods: Matches to published virus-specific TCRB sequences were rare among patient CD8+ clones larger than 1%. Sequencing was performed with immunoSEQ multiplex PCR; in TCRdb, only in-frame clones are kept and a portion is missing. V and J calls and clone size come straight from that table; D and trimming were deduced from the DNA. Of tens of thousands of clones in the sample, about 87% were seen once. The table lists this clone with a count of one. The length of the CDR3 is 15 residues. The germline CDR1 and CDR2 sequences are SGHTA and FQGTGA. Trimming shortened V by 5 bases and J by 4 bases, and 16 bases separated the two germline ends.

This sequence originates from an adult with rheumatoid arthritis. Sequenced: CD8+ T cells sorted from blood. This chain joins TRBV7-3 and TRBJ2-3, with a possible D match to TRBD1 (5 bases). The CDR3 loop is CASSLDSLGPDTQYF. DNA for the CDR3: TGTGCCAGCAGCCTAGACAGTTTAGGGCCAGATACGCAGTATTTT.